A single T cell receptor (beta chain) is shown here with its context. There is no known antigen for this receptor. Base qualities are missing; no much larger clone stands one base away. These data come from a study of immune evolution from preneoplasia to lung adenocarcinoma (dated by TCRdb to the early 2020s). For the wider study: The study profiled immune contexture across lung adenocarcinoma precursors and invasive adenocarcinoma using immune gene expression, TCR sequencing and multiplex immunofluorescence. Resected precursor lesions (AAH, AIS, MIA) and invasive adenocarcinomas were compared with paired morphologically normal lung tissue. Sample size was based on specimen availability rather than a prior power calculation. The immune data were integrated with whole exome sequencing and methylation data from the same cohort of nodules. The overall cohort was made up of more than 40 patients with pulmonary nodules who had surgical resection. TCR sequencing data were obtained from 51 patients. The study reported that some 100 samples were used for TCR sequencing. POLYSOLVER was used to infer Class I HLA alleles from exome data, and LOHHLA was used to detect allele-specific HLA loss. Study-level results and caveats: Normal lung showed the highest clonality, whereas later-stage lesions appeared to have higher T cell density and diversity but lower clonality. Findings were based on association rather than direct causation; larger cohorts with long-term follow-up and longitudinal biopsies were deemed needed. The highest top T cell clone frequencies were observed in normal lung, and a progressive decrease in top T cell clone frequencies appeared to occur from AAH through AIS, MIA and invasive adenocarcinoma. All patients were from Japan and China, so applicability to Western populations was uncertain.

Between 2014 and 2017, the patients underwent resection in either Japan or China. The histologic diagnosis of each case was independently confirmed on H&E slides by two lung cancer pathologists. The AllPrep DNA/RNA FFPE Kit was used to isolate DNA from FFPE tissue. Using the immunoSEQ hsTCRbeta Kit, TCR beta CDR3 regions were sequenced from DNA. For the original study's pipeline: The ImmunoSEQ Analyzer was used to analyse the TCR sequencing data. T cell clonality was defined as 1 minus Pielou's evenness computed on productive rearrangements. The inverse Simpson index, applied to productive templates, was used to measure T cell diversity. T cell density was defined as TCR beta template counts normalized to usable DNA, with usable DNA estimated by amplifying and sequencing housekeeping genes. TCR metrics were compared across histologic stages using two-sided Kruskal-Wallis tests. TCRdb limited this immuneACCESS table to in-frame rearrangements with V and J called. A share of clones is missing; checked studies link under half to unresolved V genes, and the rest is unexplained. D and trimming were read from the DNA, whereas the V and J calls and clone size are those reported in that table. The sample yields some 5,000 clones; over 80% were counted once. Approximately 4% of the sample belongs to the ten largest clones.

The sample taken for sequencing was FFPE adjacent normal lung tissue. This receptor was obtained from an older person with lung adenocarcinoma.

DNA sequence: TGTGCCAGCAGCGCTCCGACGGGGACTGAAGCTTTCTTT. Its translation reads: CASSAPTGTEAFF. Recombination connected TRBV5-4 to TRBJ1-1, with the D gene too uncertain to name. Per the germline V gene (reference sequence), SGHNT is the CDR1 and YYREEE is the CDR2. Measured from the cysteine to the phenylalanine, the CDR3 is 13 residues long. Of all the DNA, just the CDR3 is kept, 39 bases in frame from base 1. V is cut by 4 bases and J by 5 bases, and the space between the germline ends is 12 bases.